The rows below give T cell receptor beta chains drawn from one sample of a study of cytomegalovirus exposure and HLA in healthy donors. Repertoires were generated with immunoSEQ multiplex PCR, while TCRdb's copy carries only in-frame clones and drops some. The repertoire consists of some 130,000 clones, with around 80% occurring once and the leading ten covering more than 0.9%. Sequencing was performed on PBMCs. These TCRs come from a male donor in good health and CMV-seropositive. CDR3s include the opening cysteine and the closing phenylalanine or tryptophan. D genes are given only for firm matches. The size of a clone is reported for some rows only, either as once, few or many, or as a class for expanded clones.

-,TRBV25-1,TRBJ1-3,TRBD1,TGTGCCAGCAGTAACGATCGGACAGGGGGTTTTGGAAACACCATATATTTT,CASSNDRTGGFGNTIYF
-,TRBV7-8,TRBJ2-7,-,TGTGCCAGCAGTCGAGGAGGGGACAGCTCCTACGAGCAGTACTTC,CASSRGGDSSYEQYF
-,TRBV1,TRBJ1-4,-,TGCACCAGCAGCCAGCTAACACGGGGGACGGTTAATGAAAAACTGTTTTTT,CTSSQLTRGTVNEKLFF
-,TRBV6-5,TRBJ1-1,-,TGTGCCAGCAGTTACACCCCGACGGGGAACACTGAAGCTTTCTTT,CASSYTPTGNTEAFF
once,TRBV27,TRBJ2-3,-,TGTGCCAGCAGTTTTACAGCCGGCGGGACAGATACGCAGTATTTT,CASSFTAGGTDTQYF
-,TRBV6-6,TRBJ2-5,-,TGTGCCAGCAGTTACTCACGTTTCGACTCGAGGGAGACCCAGTACTTC,CASSYSRFDSRETQYF
-,TRBV11-1,TRBJ2-3,TRBD2,TGTGCCAGCAGCCAAGCCGGGACTAGCCAAGATACGCAGTATTTT,CASSQAGTSQDTQYF
few,TRBV9,TRBJ2-2,TRBD2,TGTGCCAGCAGCGTAACGGGACTAGCGGGACCCGGGGAGCTGTTTTTT,CASSVTGLAGPGELFF
-,TRBV7-8,TRBJ2-2,TRBD2,TGTGCCAGCAGCTTTTTATGGTATAGCGGGGTACCCTCGGATCGAACCGGGGAGCTGTTTTTT,CASSFLWYSGVPSDRTGELFF
-,TRBV29-1,TRBJ2-3,-,TGCAGCGCGCGGGACAGCTACACAGATACGCAGTATTTT,CSARDSYTDTQYF
few,TRBV7-8,TRBJ2-7,TRBD2,TGTGCCAGCAGCTTTGGAAGCGGGAGGAGAGCCTACGAGCAGTACTTC,CASSFGSGRRAYEQYF
-,TRBV6-1,TRBJ2-3,TRBD1,TGTGCCAGCAGTTGGGACAGGGCTCGAGATACGCAGTATTTT,CASSWDRARDTQYF
once,TRBV9,TRBJ2-2,TRBD1,TGTGCCAGCAGCGTGCCCGACAGGGGCCTGAACACCGGGGAGCTGTTTTTT,CASSVPDRGLNTGELFF
-,TRBV13,TRBJ2-3,TRBD2,TGTGCCAGCAAGGGTAGCGGGGAAGATACGCAGTATTTT,CASKGSGEDTQYF
-,TRBV11-2,TRBJ1-2,-,TGTGCCAGCAGCTTAGACCGAGGTGCAGCAGTTAGAAACACCTTC,CASSLDRGAAVRNTF
few,TRBV5-4,TRBJ1-1,TRBD1,TGTGCCAGCAGCTTGACAGGGGAGGAACTCTTT,CASSLTGEELF
-,TRBV4-1,TRBJ1-2,-,TGCGCCAGCAGCCAAGTGGAGGGGAGTGGTGGCTACACCTTC,CASSQVEGSGGYTF
-,TRBV25-1,TRBJ2-4,TRBD2,TGTGCCAGCACTCCTGGGACTAGCGGGAGCGGGGTCAAAAACATTCAGTACTTC,CASTPGTSGSGVKNIQYF
-,TRBV28,TRBJ1-3,-,TGTGCCAGCAGTCGACAGGAGAACACCATATATTTT,CASSRQENTIYF
-,TRBV18,TRBJ2-7,-,TGTGCCAGCTCACCATCTTCTAGGCCCTACGAGCAGTACTTC,CASSPSSRPYEQYF
-,TRBV28,TRBJ1-6,-,TGTGCCAGCAAGGCCCTTCCGAGGGAGACTTCACCCCTCCACTTT,CASKALPRETSPLHF
-,TRBV11-2,TRBJ2-1,TRBD2,TGTGCCAGCAGCTTTTTGGCTAGCGGGGGCCTCTCCTACAATGAGCAGTTCTTC,CASSFLASGGLSYNEQFF
-,TRBV9,TRBJ1-5,TRBD1,TGTGCCAGCAGCGTAGGGAAGGACAGGACCCTAAGCAATCAGCCCCAGCATTTT,CASSVGKDRTLSNQPQHF
-,TRBV6-6,TRBJ1-1,-,TGTGCCAGCAGTTACTCGCAAGGGGACACTGAAGCTTTCTTT,CASSYSQGDTEAFF
-,TRBV30,TRBJ1-2,-,TGTGCCTGGAGTGGCAGGGATGGTGGCTACACCTTC,CAWSGRDGGYTF
few,TRBV13,TRBJ2-7,-,TGTGCCAGCAGCTTACTAGCGCCCCCCTACGAGCAGTACTTC,CASSLLAPPYEQYF
-,TRBV6-5,TRBJ1-1,-,TGTGCCAGCAGTCAGAGTCTGGGGGGCACTGAAGCTTTCTTT,CASSQSLGGTEAFF
-,TRBV7-2,TRBJ2-2,-,TGTGCCAGCAGCTTAGTGGGGGCGGGGGTCACCGGGGAGCTGTTTTTT,CASSLVGAGVTGELFF
-,TRBV6-1,TRBJ1-2,-,TGTGCCAGCAGTGAGGGGGGAGGTAAGGGCTACACCTTC,CASSEGGGKGYTF
-,TRBV7-8,TRBJ2-3,TRBD2,TGTGCCAGCAGCACATCCCGACTAGCAGGGCCCAGGGAGACGCAGTATTTT,CASSTSRLAGPRETQYF
-,TRBV4-2,TRBJ2-1,TRBD2,TGTGCCAGCAGCCACGCCACTAGCGGGGGGAACAATGAGCAGTTCTTC,CASSHATSGGNNEQFF
-,TRBV27,TRBJ2-7,-,TGTGCCAGCTCTCAACTAGCTCAACCATACGAGCAGTACTTC,CASSQLAQPYEQYF
-,TRBV9,TRBJ1-1,-,TGTGCCAGCAGCGTCTGGGGGGACGGGACTGAAGCTTTCTTT,CASSVWGDGTEAFF
-,TRBV19,TRBJ2-7,-,TGTGCCAGTAACACCGTTTACGAGCAGTACTTC,CASNTVYEQYF
-,TRBV29-1,TRBJ1-2,-,TGCAGCGGTACAGGGTTAGACTATGGCTACACCTTC,CSGTGLDYGYTF
-,TRBV11-3,TRBJ2-7,TRBD2,TGTGCCAGCAGCAGAGGCGGGGGATACGAGCAGTACTTC,CASSRGGGYEQYF
-,TRBV4-3,TRBJ2-5,-,TGCGCCAGCAGCCAAGATCTGAGCGTACCGCAAGAGACCCAGTACTTC,CASSQDLSVPQETQYF
-,TRBV5-1,TRBJ2-7,TRBD2,TGCGCCAGCAGGCCACAGGACCGACTAGCTGACTACGAGCAGTACTTC,CASRPQDRLADYEQYF
few,TRBV9,TRBJ1-1,-,TGTGCCAGCAGCGCCGGGGACACGAACACTGAAGCTTTCTTT,CASSAGDTNTEAFF
-,TRBV14,TRBJ2-7,TRBD2,TGTGCCAGCAGCCATCAGACTAGCGCCCTAGCCGCGCCTAAAGAGCAGTACTTC,CASSHQTSALAAPKEQYF
-,TRBV9,TRBJ2-5,TRBD2,TGTGCCAGCAGCGTGGGGGGCGGGAGGGCCGGGGAGACCCAGTACTTC,CASSVGGGRAGETQYF
-,TRBV7-2,TRBJ1-1,-,TGTGCCAGCAGCTTAGGGACTGCAACTGAAGCTTTCTTT,CASSLGTATEAFF
-,TRBV4-1,TRBJ2-3,TRBD2,TGCGCCAGCAGCCTGACTAGCGGGGGGGCGGAAGATACGCAGTATTTT,CASSLTSGGAEDTQYF
-,TRBV4-3,TRBJ2-1,-,TGCGCCAGCAGCCAAGGGGGGACGGGAGTGGGAATCTACAATGAGCAGTTCTTC,CASSQGGTGVGIYNEQFF
-,TRBV19,TRBJ1-6,-,TGTGCCAGTAGTAGGCAGGCCAATTCACCCCTCCACTTT,CASSRQANSPLHF
-,TRBV6-1,TRBJ2-3,TRBD2,TGTGCCAGCAGTGAAGCGTTGGCGGGAGGTACAGATACGCAGTATTTT,CASSEALAGGTDTQYF
-,TRBV6-5,TRBJ2-7,-,TGTGCCAGCAGTTACTTCCCTACCGGGGGTTCAGAGCAGTACTTC,CASSYFPTGGSEQYF
-,TRBV7-3,TRBJ2-1,TRBD2,TGTGCCAGCAGCCCCTCCGGGACTAGCGGGCCGTACAATGAGCAGTTCTTC,CASSPSGTSGPYNEQFF
few,TRBV29-1,TRBJ2-1,TRBD1,TGCAGCGCCGGGACAGCCAACAATGAGCAGTTCTTC,CSAGTANNEQFF
-,TRBV7-2,TRBJ1-4,-,TGTGCCAGCAGCTTAGGACAGGCGCGTGAAAAACTGTTTTTT,CASSLGQAREKLFF
-,TRBV5-6,TRBJ1-4,TRBD1,TGTGCCAGCAGCGGAAAGGGGGCCGGTGGTGAAAAACTGTTTTTT,CASSGKGAGGEKLFF
once,TRBV7-8,TRBJ2-7,TRBD1,TGTGCCAGCAGCTTAGGGGACAGGGAATACGAGCAGTACTTC,CASSLGDREYEQYF